What follows are 5 T cell receptor beta chains derived from one specimen sequenced in a study of CD4 and CD8 cells across lung adenocarcinoma regions. One entry per CDR3 protein results from TCRdb running MiXCR on the PCR reads. Altogether under 25,000 distinct CDR3 sequences are present, roughly 54% being singletons, with the ten largest covering 25% to 30%. Input material: CD8+ T cells from the center of a lung tumor. These receptors originate from a female donor with lung adenocarcinoma. The CD4 and CD8 labels of this study may be unreliable.

The V and J genes are TRBV7-2 and TRBJ2-3; 9 bases line up with TRBD1. The tail of the sequence fits TRBJ2-7 better, so the J call may be wrong. Germline CDR1 SGHTA, CDR2 FQGNSA. This CDR3 is 14 amino acids long. The CDR3 is CASSFWDREETQYF. CDR3 sequence (DNA): TGTGCCAGCAGCTTCTGGGACAGGGAGGAGACGCAGTACTTC.

This clonotype was seen ten or more times. The J gene is TRBJ2-2, the V gene TRBV27, with 8 bases lining up with TRBD1. Germline CDR1 and CDR2: MNHEY and SMNVEV (reference sequence). The CDR3 runs to 15 residues. J was trimmed by 4 bases and V by 7 bases; bases with no gene match: 8. DNA for the CDR3: TGTGCCAGCACTCGGACAGGGCGGGGCACCGGGGAGCTGTTTTTT. As protein: CASTRTGRGTGELFF.

This clonotype was seen only a few times. The V gene is TRBV9, the J gene TRBJ2-3; unclear D gene. CDR3 length: 14 residues. Germline values: CDR1 SGDLS, CDR2 YYNGEE. Trimming pared 0 bases from V and 2 bases from J, leaving 7 bases between. DNA of the CDR3: TGTGCCAGCAGCGTAGACCCGTTCACAGATACGCAGTATTTT. It specifies CASSVDPFTDTQYF.

Worth noting for this clonotype: A read error may produce the germline difference seen at one junction end. The rearrangement uses TRBV10-3 and TRBJ2-3; D tentatively reads TRBD1 or TRBD2 (6 bases each). Per germline, CDR1 ENHRY and CDR2 SYGVKD. The CDR3 is 15 amino acids. CDR3 region: CAGGLKGLDPDTQYF. In DNA, the CDR3 is TGTGCCGGGGGCCTAAAGGGACTTGACCCAGATACCCAGTACTTT.

The rearrangement links TRBV6-1 to TRBJ2-5, with 8 bases lining up with TRBD1. The CDR3 sequence is 15 residues long. J lost 1 base, V lost 6 bases, and 7 bases had no gene match. CDR1 MNHNS and CDR2 SASEGT come from the germline V gene. This CDR3 is CASSLRGTGQETQYF. The CDR3 DNA reads TGTGCCAGCAGCCTTCGTGGGACAGGCCAAGAGACCCAGTACTTC.